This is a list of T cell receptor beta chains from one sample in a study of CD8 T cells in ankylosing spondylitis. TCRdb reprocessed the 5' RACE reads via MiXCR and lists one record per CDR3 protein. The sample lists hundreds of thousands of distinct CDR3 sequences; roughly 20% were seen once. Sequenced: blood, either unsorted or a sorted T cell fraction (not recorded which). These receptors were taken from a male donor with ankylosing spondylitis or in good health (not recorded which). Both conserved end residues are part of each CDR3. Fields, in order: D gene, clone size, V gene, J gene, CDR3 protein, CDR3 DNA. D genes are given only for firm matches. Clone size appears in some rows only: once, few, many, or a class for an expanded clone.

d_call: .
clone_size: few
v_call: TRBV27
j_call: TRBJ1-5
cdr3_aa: CASSLSGTQPQHF
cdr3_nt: TGTGCCAGCAGTTTATCGGGGACACAGCCCCAGCATTTT

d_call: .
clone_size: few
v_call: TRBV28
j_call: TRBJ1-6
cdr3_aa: CASSPPARGSPLHF
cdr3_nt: TGTGCCAGCAGTCCGCCGGCCCGGGGTTCACCCCTCCACTTT

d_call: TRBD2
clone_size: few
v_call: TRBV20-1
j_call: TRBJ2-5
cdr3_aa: CSAGGGFSGSGETQYF
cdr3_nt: TGCAGTGCTGGGGGGGGATTTAGCGGGAGTGGAGAGACCCAGTACTTC

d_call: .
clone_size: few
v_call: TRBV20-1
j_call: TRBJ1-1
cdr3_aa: CSARAGGMAEAFF
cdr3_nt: TGCAGTGCTAGAGCCGGGGGGATGGCTGAAGCTTTCTTT

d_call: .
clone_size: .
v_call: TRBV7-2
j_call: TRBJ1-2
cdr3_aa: CANSLEQGIFYGYTF
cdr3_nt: TGTGCCAACAGCTTAGAACAGGGTATTTTCTATGGCTACACCTTC

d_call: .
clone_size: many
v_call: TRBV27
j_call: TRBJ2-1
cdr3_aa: CASSPGGYNEQFF
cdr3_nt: TGCGCCAGCAGCCCCGGAGGATACAATGAGCAGTTCTTC

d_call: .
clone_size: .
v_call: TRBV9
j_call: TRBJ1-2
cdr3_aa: CASSTGQSNYGYTF
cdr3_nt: TGTGCCAGCAGCACTGGACAGAGTAACTATGGCTACACCTTC

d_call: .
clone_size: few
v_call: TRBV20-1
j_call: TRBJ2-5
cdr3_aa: CSARDAEGPEETQYF
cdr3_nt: TGCAGTGCTAGAGATGCCGAGGGCCCTGAAGAGACCCAGTACTTC

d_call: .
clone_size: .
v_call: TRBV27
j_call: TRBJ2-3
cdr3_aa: CASSLSGGLLTDTQYF
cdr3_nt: TGTGCCAGCAGTTTATCGGGGGGGCTTTTGACAGATACGCAGTATTTT

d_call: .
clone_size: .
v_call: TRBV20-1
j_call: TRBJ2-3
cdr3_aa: CSAPRDRTDTQYF
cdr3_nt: TGCAGTGCGCCGCGGGACCGCACAGATACGCAGTATTTT

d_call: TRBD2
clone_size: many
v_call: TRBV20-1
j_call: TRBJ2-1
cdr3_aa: CSTSGGPEQFF
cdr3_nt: TGCTCCACTAGCGGTGGGCCTGAGCAGTTCTTC

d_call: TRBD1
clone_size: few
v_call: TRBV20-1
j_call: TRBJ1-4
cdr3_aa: CSARDQGGMEKLFF
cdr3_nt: TGCAGTGCTAGAGATCAGGGGGGCATGGAAAAACTGTTTTTT

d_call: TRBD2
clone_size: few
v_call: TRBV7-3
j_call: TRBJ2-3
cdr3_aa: CASSLTGRQAGGLDTQYF
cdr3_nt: TGTGCCAGCAGCTTAACGGGTCGTCAAGCGGGAGGACTAGATACGCAGTATTTT

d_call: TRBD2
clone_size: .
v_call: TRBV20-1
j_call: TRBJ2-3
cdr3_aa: CSASSGGAGTQYF
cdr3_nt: TGCAGTGCTAGTAGCGGGGGGGCGGGTACGCAGTATTTT

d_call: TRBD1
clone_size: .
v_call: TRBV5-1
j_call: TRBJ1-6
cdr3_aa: CASSLEGQRGSPLHF
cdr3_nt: TGCGCCAGCAGCTTGGAGGGACAGAGAGGTTCACCCCTCCACTTT

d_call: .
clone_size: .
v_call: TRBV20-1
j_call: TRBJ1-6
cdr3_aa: CSAGPQALHF
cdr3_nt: TGCAGTGCCGGACCACAGGCCCTCCACTTT

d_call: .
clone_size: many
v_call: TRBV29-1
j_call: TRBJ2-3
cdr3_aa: CSVAPGGAPITDTQYF
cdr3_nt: TGCAGCGTTGCCCCAGGGGGGGCCCCAATCACAGATACGCAGTATTTT

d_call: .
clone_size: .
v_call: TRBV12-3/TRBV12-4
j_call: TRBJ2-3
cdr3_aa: CASSLGGGASTQYF
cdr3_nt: TGTGCCAGCAGTTTAGGAGGGGGGGCCAGTACGCAGTATTTT

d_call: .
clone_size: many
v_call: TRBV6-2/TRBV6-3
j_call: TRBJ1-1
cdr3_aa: CASSYIGTRVNTEAFF
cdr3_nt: TGTGCCAGCAGTTACATTGGGACAAGAGTGAACACTGAAGCTTTCTTT

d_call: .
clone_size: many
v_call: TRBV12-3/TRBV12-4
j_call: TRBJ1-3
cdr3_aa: CASSLRQGRDTIYF
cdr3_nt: TGTGCCAGCAGTTTAAGGCAAGGCCGGGACACCATATATTTT

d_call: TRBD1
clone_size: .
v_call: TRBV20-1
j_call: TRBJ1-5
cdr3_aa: CSAPTGTGVNQPQHF
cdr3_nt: TGCAGTGCCCCAACCGGGACAGGGGTCAATCAGCCCCAGCATTTT

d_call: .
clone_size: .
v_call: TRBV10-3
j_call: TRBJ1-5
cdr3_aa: CAIKDSGSDQPQHF
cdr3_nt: TGTGCCATCAAGGACAGCGGGTCCGATCAGCCCCAGCATTTT

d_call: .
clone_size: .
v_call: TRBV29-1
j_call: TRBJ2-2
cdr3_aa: CSVGQTGEPFF
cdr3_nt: TGCAGCGTTGGGCAAACCGGGGAGCCGTTTTTT

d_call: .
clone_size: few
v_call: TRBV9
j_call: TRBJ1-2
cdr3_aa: CASSPILLGRGEANYGYTF
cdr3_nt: TGTGCCAGCAGCCCAATCCTTTTGGGGAGGGGCGAAGCTAACTATGGCTACACCTTC

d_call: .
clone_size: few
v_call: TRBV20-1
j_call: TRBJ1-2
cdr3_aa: CSARDVGSAYGYTF
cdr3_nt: TGCAGTGCTAGAGATGTCGGCTCGGCTTATGGCTACACCTTC

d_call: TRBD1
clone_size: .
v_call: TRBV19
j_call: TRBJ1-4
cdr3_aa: CASSATGTAEKLFF
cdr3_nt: TGTGCCAGTAGTGCAACCGGGACAGCTGAAAAACTGTTTTTT

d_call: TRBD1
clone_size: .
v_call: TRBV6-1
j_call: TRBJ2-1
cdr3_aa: CASSEDWTGSNEQFF
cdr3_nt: TGTGCCAGCAGTGAAGACTGGACAGGGAGTAATGAGCAGTTCTTC

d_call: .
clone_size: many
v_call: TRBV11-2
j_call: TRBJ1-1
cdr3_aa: CASSLVENTEAFF
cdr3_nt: TGCGCCAGCAGCTTGGTTGAGAACACTGAAGCTTTCTTT

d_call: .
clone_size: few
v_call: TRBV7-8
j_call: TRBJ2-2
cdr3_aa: CASSQKWTSVSGELFF
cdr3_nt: TGTGCCAGCAGCCAAAAATGGACCTCTGTCAGCGGGGAGCTGTTTTTT

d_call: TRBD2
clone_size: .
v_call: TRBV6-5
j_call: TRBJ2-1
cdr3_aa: CASSYFGTSVDEQFF
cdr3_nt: TGTGCCAGCAGTTACTTTGGGACTAGCGTAGATGAGCAGTTCTTC

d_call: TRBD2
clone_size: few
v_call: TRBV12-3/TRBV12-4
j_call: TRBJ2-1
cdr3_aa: CASSITGGSGHEQFF
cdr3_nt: TGTGCCAGCAGCATTACGGGGGGGTCTGGTCATGAGCAGTTCTTC

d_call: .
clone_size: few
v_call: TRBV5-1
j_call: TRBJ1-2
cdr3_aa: CASSGTGPGVYGYTF
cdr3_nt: TGCGCCAGCAGCGGAACGGGACCAGGGGTCTATGGCTACACCTTC

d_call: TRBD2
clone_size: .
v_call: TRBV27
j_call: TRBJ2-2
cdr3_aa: CASSSERGYGELFF
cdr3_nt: TGTGCCAGCAGTTCGGAGCGGGGGTACGGGGAGCTGTTTTTT

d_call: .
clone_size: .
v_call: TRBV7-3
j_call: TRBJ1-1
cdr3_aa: CASSPQGYTEAFF
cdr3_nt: TGTGCCAGCAGCCCCCAGGGATACACTGAAGCTTTCTTT

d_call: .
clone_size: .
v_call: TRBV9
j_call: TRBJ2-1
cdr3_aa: CASSVLGNSRNEQFF
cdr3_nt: TGTGCCAGCAGCGTATTGGGGAACTCCCGCAATGAGCAGTTCTTC

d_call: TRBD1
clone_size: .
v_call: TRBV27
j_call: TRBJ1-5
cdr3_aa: CASRGTGNGNQPQHF
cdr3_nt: TGTGCCAGCAGGGGGACAGGGAACGGCAATCAGCCCCAGCATTTT

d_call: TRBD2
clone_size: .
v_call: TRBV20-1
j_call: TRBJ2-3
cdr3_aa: CSARDEAGGWFEDTQYF
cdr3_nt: TGCAGTGCTAGAGATGAGGCGGGGGGCTGGTTCGAAGATACGCAGTATTTT

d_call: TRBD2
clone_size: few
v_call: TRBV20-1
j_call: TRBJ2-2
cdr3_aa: CSASGGLAGTHGNTGELFF
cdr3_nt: TGCAGTGCTAGCGGGGGACTAGCGGGTACCCACGGGAACACCGGGGAGCTGTTTTTT

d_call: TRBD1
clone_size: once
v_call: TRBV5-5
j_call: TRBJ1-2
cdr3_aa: CASSLALGQGNYGYTF
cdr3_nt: TGTGCCAGCAGCTTGGCCCTCGGACAGGGGAACTATGGCTACACCTTC

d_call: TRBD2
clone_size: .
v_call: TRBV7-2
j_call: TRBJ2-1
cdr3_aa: CASSKYGLAGGSEQFF
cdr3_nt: TGTGCCAGCAGCAAGTACGGACTAGCGGGGGGGAGTGAGCAGTTCTTC

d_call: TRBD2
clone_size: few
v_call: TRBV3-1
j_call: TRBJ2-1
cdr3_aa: CASSQDLVFAERGEQFF
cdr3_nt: TGTGCCAGCAGCCAAGATCTAGTTTTCGCGGAGCGGGGTGAGCAGTTCTTC

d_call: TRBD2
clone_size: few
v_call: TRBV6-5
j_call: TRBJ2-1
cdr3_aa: CASSYRQGPGLADYNEQFF
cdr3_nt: TGTGCCAGCAGTTACAGGCAGGGCCCGGGACTAGCGGACTACAATGAGCAGTTCTTC

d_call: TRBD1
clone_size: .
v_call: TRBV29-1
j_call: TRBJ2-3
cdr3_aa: CSVAGQGAADTQYF
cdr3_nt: TGCAGCGTGGCGGGACAGGGGGCCGCAGATACGCAGTATTTT

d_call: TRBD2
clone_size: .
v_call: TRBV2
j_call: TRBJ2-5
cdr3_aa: CASSEGALAGGLQETQYF
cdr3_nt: TGTGCCAGCAGTGAGGGGGCCCTAGCGGGAGGTCTTCAAGAGACCCAGTACTTC

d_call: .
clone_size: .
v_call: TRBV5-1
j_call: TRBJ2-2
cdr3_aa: CASSLSRRNTGELFF
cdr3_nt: TGCGCCAGCAGTCTTTCCCGGAGAAACACCGGGGAGCTGTTTTTT

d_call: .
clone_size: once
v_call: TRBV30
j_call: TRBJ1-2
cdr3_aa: CAWSVSGAAVHGYTF
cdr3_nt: TGTGCCTGGAGTGTTTCGGGGGCTGCGGTACATGGCTACACCTTC

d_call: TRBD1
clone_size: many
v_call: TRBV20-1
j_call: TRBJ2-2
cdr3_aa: CSARPVQGALAGELFF
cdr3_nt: TGCAGTGCTAGACCTGTACAGGGGGCATTAGCCGGGGAGCTGTTTTTT

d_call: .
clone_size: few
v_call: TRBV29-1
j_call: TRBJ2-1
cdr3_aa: CSVRVRTEQFF
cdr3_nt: TGCAGCGTACGCGTTAGAACCGAGCAGTTCTTC

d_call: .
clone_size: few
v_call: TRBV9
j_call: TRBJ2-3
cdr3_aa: CASSGDVPDTQYF
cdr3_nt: TGTGCCAGCAGCGGGGACGTCCCAGATACGCAGTATTTT

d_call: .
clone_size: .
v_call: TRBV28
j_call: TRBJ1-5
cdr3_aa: CASSSREPQHF
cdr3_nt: TGTGCCAGCAGTAGCCGGGAACCCCAGCATTTT

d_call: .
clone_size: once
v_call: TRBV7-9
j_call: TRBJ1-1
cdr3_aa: CASSLASQGVGEAFF
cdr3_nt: TGTGCCAGCAGCTTAGCGTCCCAGGGCGTCGGTGAAGCTTTCTTT

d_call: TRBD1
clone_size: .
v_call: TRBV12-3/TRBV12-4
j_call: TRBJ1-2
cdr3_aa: CASSREDGAGGYGYTF
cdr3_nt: TGTGCCAGCAGTCGCGAGGACGGGGCAGGGGGATATGGCTACACCTTC

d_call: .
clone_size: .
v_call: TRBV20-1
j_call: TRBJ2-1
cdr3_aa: CSAPRKRTHFNEQFF
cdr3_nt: TGCAGTGCTCCACGCAAAAGGACTCACTTCAATGAGCAGTTCTTC

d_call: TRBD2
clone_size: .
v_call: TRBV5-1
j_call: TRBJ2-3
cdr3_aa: CASSARLAGGTDTQYF
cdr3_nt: TGCGCCAGCAGCGCCAGACTAGCGGGAGGAACAGATACGCAGTATTTT

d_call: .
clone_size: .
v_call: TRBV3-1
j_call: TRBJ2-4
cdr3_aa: CASSHSGSLAKNIQYF
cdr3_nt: TGTGCCAGCAGCCACAGCGGGTCCTTAGCCAAAAACATTCAGTACTTC

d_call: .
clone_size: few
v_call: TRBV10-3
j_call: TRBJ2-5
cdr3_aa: CATTPHRSQETQYF
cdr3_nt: TGTGCCACCACACCCCACCGGAGCCAAGAGACCCAGTACTTC

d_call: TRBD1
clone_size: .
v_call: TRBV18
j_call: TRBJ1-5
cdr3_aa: CASSLSTGPNSNQPQHF
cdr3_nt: TGTGCCAGCTCACTCTCGACAGGGCCCAATAGCAATCAGCCCCAGCATTTT

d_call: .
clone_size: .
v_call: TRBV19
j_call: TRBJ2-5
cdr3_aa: CASSMDGAGIQETQYF
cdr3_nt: TGTGCCAGTAGTATGGATGGGGCAGGGATACAAGAGACCCAGTACTTC

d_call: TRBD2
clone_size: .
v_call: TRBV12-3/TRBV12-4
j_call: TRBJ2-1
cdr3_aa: CASSYDAGGKGNEQFF
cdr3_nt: TGTGCCAGCAGTTACGATGCCGGGGGGAAGGGTAATGAGCAGTTCTTC

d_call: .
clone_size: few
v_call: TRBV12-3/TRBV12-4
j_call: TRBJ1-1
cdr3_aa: CASTSTGFGTEAFF
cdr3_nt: TGTGCCAGCACCAGCACAGGGTTCGGAACTGAAGCTTTCTTT